The clone carrying this TCR beta chain was detected many times. Its antigen is not known. The data are from a study of response to subunit inactivated influenza vaccine. Whole-study results and caveats: Seasonal influenza vaccination, on each occasion, was suggested by the authors to recruit few new T cells.

Germline values: CDR1 LGHDT, CDR2 YNNKEL (reference sequence). The V gene lost 3 bases and the J gene lost 3 bases, with 22 bases spanning the gap. The CDR3 has 18 residues. In TCRdb, the RT-PCR reads were re-called with MiXCR into one record per CDR3 protein. The sample lists 450,000 to 600,000 distinct CDR3 sequences; approximately 7.8% were seen once. The input for sequencing was PBMCs from blood, taken 23 months after vaccination. This chain joins TRBV3-1 and TRBJ2-3, with a possible D match to TRBD2 (5 bases). The TCR was taken from a man aged 45 to 70 who received an inactivated influenza vaccine. The CDR3 coding sequence is TGTGCCAGCAGCCACCGAGGACTGAGCCGATCGGGGACAGATACGCAGTATTTT. Its translation is CASSHRGLSRSGTDTQYF.